This T cell receptor beta chain was obtained from a study of a mutant IDH1 vaccine in newly diagnosed glioma (dated by TCRdb to the early 2020s). Looking at the study overall: In the chemotherapy-containing groups, vaccination started alongside temozolomide cycles, whereas in patients who had radiotherapy alone it started 4-6 weeks after radiotherapy. Of the approximately 35 treated patients, approximately 62% were male and approximately 38% were female, and the mean age was around 40 years. Prior to enrollment, standard therapy consisting of radiotherapy alone, temozolomide alone, or radiochemotherapy with temozolomide had been administered to patients, with the combination being received by most patients. The week-35 safety follow-up was designated visit V12, and the week-47 end of study was designated visit V13. Six visits were used for peripheral blood collection: V03 (baseline), V05, V07, V10, V12 and V13. Longitudinal TCRB deep sequencing was done for 25 to 30 treated patients, wherever samples were available for exploratory analyses. Overall study results and their limits: PBMC samples for TCRB deep sequencing were selected based on availability. It was noted by the authors that analyses of patient blood samples could not be reproduced owing to sample limitations. Pseudoprogression seemed to be unrelated to changes in the top peripheral T cell clonotypes found by TCRB sequencing. Immune responses induced by the vaccine were seen in over 80% of patients across multiple MHC alleles.

Sample time point, as interpreted from the label and publication: week 35, safety follow-up. Every vaccine dose consisted of 300 ug of a 20-mer mutant IDH1 peptide in Montanide, administered subcutaneously together with topical imiquimod. Across visits V03 through V10, patients got a total of eight vaccinations, given in weeks 1, 3, 5, 7, 11, 15, 19 and 23. The donors had newly diagnosed IDH1-mutant astrocytomas of WHO grade 3 or 4 that showed loss of nuclear ATRX. The samples were drawn from NOA16, a multicentre, single-arm, open-label phase I trial in Germany that tested a mutant IDH1 peptide vaccine in humans for the first time. Genomic DNA for TCRB sequencing was extracted from EDTA blood using the DNeasy Blood and Tissue Kit. CDR1 and CDR2 were assigned from the germline V gene (reference sequence) as SEHNR and FQNEAQ. The CDR3 starts with the cysteine, ends with the phenylalanine, and has 15 residues. Just the 45-base CDR3 DNA is kept, in frame starting at base 1. A distance of 11 bases separates the germline ends of V and J, which lose 4 bases and 2 bases respectively.

To note about this clone: No antigen is known for it. One base away there is no much larger clone; base qualities are not given.

The receptor library was made with the immunoSEQ multiplex PCR assay. The hsTCRB Kit was used according to the manufacturer's protocol to amplify rearranged TCR beta chain sequences. Sequencing of TCRB libraries was carried out on an Illumina MiSeq. The original pipeline was this. The kit vendor's proprietary platform handled demultiplexing, trimming and gene mapping. What TCRdb holds here is the immuneACCESS table cut down to in-frame rearrangements. Part of the clones is not present; checked against another copy, under half of the missing clones reflect an unresolved V gene, and the others are unexplained. V, J and clone size are those of that table, while D and trimming were read from the DNA. This sample has tens of thousands of clones in its table, and less than 80% of those were observed once. The ten largest clones represent over 9% of the sample.

This TCR came from a middle-aged man with glioma. The chain was built from TRBV7-9 and TRBJ1-4; TRBD1 might be the D gene, on 5 matching bases. Sample: PBMCs, taken from a glioma patient whose treatment included an IDH1 peptide vaccine. DNA sequence: TGTGCCAGCAGCTCCCTCAGGGCGACTAATGAAAAACTGTTTTTT. Its coded protein is CASSSLRATNEKLFF.